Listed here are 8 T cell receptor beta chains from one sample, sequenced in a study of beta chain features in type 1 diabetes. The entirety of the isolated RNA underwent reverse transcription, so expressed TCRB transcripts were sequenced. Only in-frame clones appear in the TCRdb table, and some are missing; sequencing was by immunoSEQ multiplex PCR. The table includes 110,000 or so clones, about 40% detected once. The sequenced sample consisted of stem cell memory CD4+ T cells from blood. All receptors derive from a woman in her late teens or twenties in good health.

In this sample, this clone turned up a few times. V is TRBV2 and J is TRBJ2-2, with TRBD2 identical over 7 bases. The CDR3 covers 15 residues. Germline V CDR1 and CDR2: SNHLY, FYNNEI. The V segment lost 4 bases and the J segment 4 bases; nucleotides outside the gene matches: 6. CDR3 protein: CASSVLAQLTGELFF. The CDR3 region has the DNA TGTGCCAGCAGTGTACTAGCGCAACTCACCGGGGAGCTGTTTTTT.

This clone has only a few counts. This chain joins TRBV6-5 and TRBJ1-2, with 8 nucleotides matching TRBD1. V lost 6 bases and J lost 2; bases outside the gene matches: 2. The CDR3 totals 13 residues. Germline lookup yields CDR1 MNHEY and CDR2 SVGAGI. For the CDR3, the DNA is TGTGCCAGCAGACAGGGGGGCAACTATGGCTACACCTTC. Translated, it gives CASRQGGNYGYTF.

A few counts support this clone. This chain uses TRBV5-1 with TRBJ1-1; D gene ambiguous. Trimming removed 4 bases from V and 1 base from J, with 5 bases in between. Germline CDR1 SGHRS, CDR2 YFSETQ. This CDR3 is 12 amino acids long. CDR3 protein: CASSPGNTEAFF. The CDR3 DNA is TGCGCCAGCAGCCCGGGGAACACTGAAGCTTTCTTT.

Here the CDR3 reads CASRRGGSTDTQYF. The CDR3 nucleotides are TGCGCCAGCAGGAGGGGAGGATCTACAGATACGCAGTATTTT. The V and J genes are TRBV5-1 and TRBJ2-3; D perhaps matches TRBD2 (6 bases). The germline gives CDR1 SGHRS, CDR2 YFSETQ. Trimming cost V 5 bases and J 3 bases, with 13 bases left between them. The CDR3 has 14 amino acids.

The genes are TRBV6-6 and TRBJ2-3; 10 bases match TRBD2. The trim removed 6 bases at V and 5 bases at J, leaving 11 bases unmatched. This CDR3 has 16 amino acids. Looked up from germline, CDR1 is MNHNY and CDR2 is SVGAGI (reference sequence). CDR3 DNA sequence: TGTGCCAGCAGAAGGACTAGCGGCAAAGGGGTAGATACGCAGTATTTT. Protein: CASRRTSGKGVDTQYF.

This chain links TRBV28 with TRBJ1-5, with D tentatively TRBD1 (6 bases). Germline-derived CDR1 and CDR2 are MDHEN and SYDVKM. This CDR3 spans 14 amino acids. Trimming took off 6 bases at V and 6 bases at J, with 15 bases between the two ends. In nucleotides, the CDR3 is TGTGCCAGCAGCCCTGGGGGGGCTAGTCAGCCCCAGCATTTT. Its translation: CASSPGGASQPQHF.

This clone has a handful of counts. This chain's CDR3 is CAWSDPRAGIKPQHF. The CDR3 region has the DNA TGTGCCTGGAGTGACCCCCGAGCAGGGATTAAGCCCCAGCATTTT. The V and J genes are TRBV30 and TRBJ1-5, with D possibly TRBD1 on 5 matching bases. The CDR3 consists of 15 residues. Per the germline V gene, CDR1 is GTSNPN and CDR2 is SVGIG (reference sequence). The V end lost 1 base, the J end lost 8 bases, and 18 bases lay between the germline ends.

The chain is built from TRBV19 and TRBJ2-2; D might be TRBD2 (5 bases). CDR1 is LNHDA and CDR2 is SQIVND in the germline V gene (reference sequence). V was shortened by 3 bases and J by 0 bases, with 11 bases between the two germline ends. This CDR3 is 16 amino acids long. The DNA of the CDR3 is TGTGCCAGTAGTATTTCCCAGGACTCGAACACCGGGGAGCTGTTTTTT. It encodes CASSISQDSNTGELFF.